The 30 T cell receptor beta chains given below trace back to one sample, sequenced in a study of T cells in Graves' hyperthyroidism and ophthalmopathy. The investigators amplified TCR beta CDR3 regions from RNA transcripts. HTBI primers were used for first-round RT-PCR of the TCR CDR3. MiXCR, applied by TCRdb to the multiplex PCR reads, yields one record per CDR3 protein. The sample consists of hundreds of thousands of distinct CDR3 sequences, over 15% of them appearing once. Sequencing was done on a sample of blood. These receptors originate from a woman in her forties or fifties with Graves' hyperthyroidism that later progressed to Graves' ophthalmopathy.

This chain joins TRBV11-2 and TRBJ1-1; D is possibly TRBD1 (5 bases). The germline V and J ends were trimmed by 4 bases and 2 bases, with 14 bases remaining between them. CDR1 and CDR2 from the germline V gene are SGHAT and FQNNGV. CDR3 length: 15 amino acids. In nucleotides, the CDR3 is TGTGCCAGCAGCTCGGACATAACAGAAAACACTGAAGCTTTCTTT. Translation gives CASSSDITENTEAFF.

This chain links TRBV10-1 with TRBJ2-7; D uncertain. The CDR3 runs 12 residues. Germline V gene lookup returns CDR1 WNHNN and CDR2 SYGVQD (reference sequence). Trimming pared 4 bases from V and 8 bases from J, leaving 12 bases between. Written as DNA, the CDR3 is TGCGCCAGCAGTGCGTCTACTTACAAGCAGTACTTC. It codes for CASSASTYKQYF.

This clonotype was detected only a few times. The genes are TRBV12-3 or TRBV12-4 and TRBJ1-3; unclear D gene. V shed 6 bases and J shed 6 bases, with 12 bases lying between them. This CDR3 is 13 amino acids long. The CDR3 DNA is TGTGCCAGCAGGAAAGATACAGCAAACACCATATATTTT. Amino acids: CASRKDTANTIYF.

This clonotype has a count of ten or more. The rearrangement links TRBV13 to TRBJ1-1; D is unclear. The germline CDR1 and CDR2 sequences are PRHDT and FYEKMQ (reference sequence). V lost 5 bases, J lost 1 base, and 8 bases lay in between. The CDR3 is 13 residues long. The CDR3 is CASSITENTEAFF. In DNA, the CDR3 is TGTGCCAGCAGCATTACAGAGAACACTGAAGCTTTCTTT.

The rearrangement uses TRBV4-2 and TRBJ2-7; 10 bases line up with TRBD2. Germline V CDR1 and CDR2: LGHNA, YNFKEQ. The CDR3 is 17 amino acids. V lost 0 bases, J lost 2 bases, and 7 bases stayed unmatched. CDR3 residues: CASSQDRQRGGPYEQYF. The CDR3 DNA is TGTGCCAGCAGCCAAGATCGTCAGCGGGGGGGCCCCTACGAGCAGTACTTC.

The chain has TRBV19 and TRBJ2-2, with 7 bases that match TRBD1. CDR3 length: 13 amino acids. Germline V gene data show CDR1 as LNHDA and CDR2 as SQIVND (reference sequence). The ends lost 5 bases at V and 6 bases at J; junction bases unmatched: 3. The CDR3 region is CASSAQGAGELFF. DNA for the CDR3: TGTGCCAGTAGTGCTCAGGGGGCCGGGGAGCTGTTTTTT.

This clonotype was counted at least ten times. This rearrangement joins TRBV6-2 or TRBV6-3 to TRBJ1-1; weak D call: TRBD1 (5 bases). The length of the CDR3 is 11 residues. The germline CDR1 and CDR2 sequences are MNHEY and SVGEGT. The V end was cut by 5 bases, the J end by 6 bases, with 7 bases between. This CDR3 reads CASSQGAEAFF. As DNA, the CDR3 is TGTGCCAGCAGTCAGGGAGCTGAAGCTTTCTTT.

This rearrangement joins TRBV12-3 or TRBV12-4 to TRBJ2-4, with D maybe TRBD1 (6 bases). V lost 5 bases to trimming and J lost 10 bases, with 15 bases between them. The CDR3 extends over 13 amino acids. The CDR3 sequence: CASSRIQGRIQYF. Here the CDR3 DNA reads TGTGCCAGCAGTCGCATACAGGGTCGAATTCAGTACTTC.

The genes are TRBV2 and TRBJ1-2; D perhaps matches TRBD1 (6 bases). The CDR3 has 14 residues. Trimming shortened V by 0 bases and J by 4 bases, and 9 bases separated the two germline ends. Germline V gene sequence: CDR1 SNHLY, CDR2 FYNNEI. The CDR3 here is CASSEAGGVYGYTF. As DNA, the CDR3 is TGTGCCAGCAGTGAAGCGGGGGGCGTCTATGGCTACACCTTC.

This clonotype has only a few counts. The chain has TRBV5-1 and TRBJ2-5; TRBD2 is a possible D gene (7 bases). The ends were cut back, 0 bases at V and 4 bases at J, with 16 bases in the middle. Per the germline V gene, CDR1 is SGHRS and CDR2 is YFSETQ. The CDR3 consists of 16 residues. CDR3 in DNA: TGCGCCAGCAGCTTGGTGGCGGGGGCCTCCAGAGAGACCCAGTACTTC. It codes for CASSLVAGASRETQYF.

The chain joins TRBV5-5 to TRBJ2-5; TRBD1 matches at 8 bases. The CDR3 runs 17 residues. The germline V gene has CDR1 SGHKS and CDR2 YYEKEE (reference sequence). V lost 0 bases and J lost 4; bases outside the gene matches: 11. The CDR3 DNA reads as TGTGCCAGCAGCTTGGGTTGGTTCGACACAGGGGGAGAGACCCAGTACTTC. It yields the protein CASSLGWFDTGGETQYF.

This clonotype was counted between two and nine times. V gene TRBV7-8 combines with J gene TRBJ1-2, with D possibly TRBD1 on 6 matching bases. The CDR3 totals 14 residues. V shed 1 base and J shed 5 bases, with 11 bases lying between them. Germline V gene lookup returns CDR1 SGHVS and CDR2 FQNEAQ. The CDR3 DNA reads TGTGCCAGCAGCTTAGGGAGGGGGGAGTATGGCTACACCTTC. Protein: CASSLGRGEYGYTF.

This clonotype has at least ten counts. The chain employs TRBV3-1 and TRBJ1-5; maybe TRBD1 (5 bases). The CDR3 has 14 amino acids. The germline gives CDR1 LGHDT, CDR2 YNNKEL (reference sequence). V was cut by 1 base and J by 3 bases, with 7 bases left in between. This CDR3 reads CASSQGGTNQPQHF. The CDR3 DNA reads as TGTGCCAGCAGCCAAGGAGGGACCAATCAGCCCCAGCATTTT.

Many counts were recorded for this clonotype. V gene TRBV11-2 combines with J gene TRBJ2-3; D not resolved. CDR1 and CDR2 (germline): SGHAT, FQNNGV. V shed 6 bases and J shed 0 bases, with 10 bases lying between them. The CDR3 length is 14 residues. The CDR3 DNA follows: TGTGCCAGCAGGATAGAGATTAGCACAGATACGCAGTATTTT. Translation gives CASRIEISTDTQYF.

Many counts were recorded for this clonotype. The genes are TRBV13 and TRBJ2-5; the match to TRBD1 covers 10 bases. Germline V CDR1 and CDR2: PRHDT, FYEKMQ (reference sequence). This CDR3 spans 16 amino acids. Trimming removed 4 bases from V and 7 bases from J; junction bases left unmatched: 12. The CDR3 DNA sequence: TGTGCCAGCAGCTCGACAGGGGGCGCCGGTCGGGGGACCCAGTACTTC. Translation gives CASSSTGGAGRGTQYF.

Regarding this clonotype: One end of the junction varies from germline; a read error may be responsible. This chain joins TRBV7-9 and TRBJ1-2, with D perhaps TRBD1 (6 bases). The length of the CDR3 is 15 residues. Germline CDR1 is SEHNR and CDR2 is FQNEAQ (reference sequence). CDR3 region: CASSARGGARFGDTF. The CDR3 bases are TGTGCCAGCAGCGCCAGAGGGGGGGCGCGCTTTGGCGACACCTTC.

The V gene is TRBV15, the J gene TRBJ1-4; TRBD1 matches at 7 bases. The CDR3 spans 15 residues. Germline CDR1 reads LNHNV; CDR2 reads YYDKDF (reference sequence). With 3 bases clipped from V and 8 bases from J, the junction kept 9 bases outside the gene matches. As DNA, the CDR3 is TGTGCCACCAGCAGGAGACAGGGTTTCGAAGAAAAACTGTTTTTT. This translates into CATSRRQGFEEKLFF.

In its sample, this clonotype was seen many times. The chain joins TRBV12-3 or TRBV12-4 to TRBJ2-3; no reliable D call. V was trimmed by 5 bases and J by 4 bases, leaving 7 bases between them. CDR3 size: 12 residues. DNA for the CDR3: TGTGCCAGCAGTGAGTGGCCAGATACGCAGTATTTT. This gives the protein CASSEWPDTQYF.

The gene calls are TRBV7-3 and TRBJ2-5; D is undetermined. The length of the CDR3 is 14 residues. The ends were cut back, 5 bases at V and 2 bases at J, with 12 bases in the middle. Germline CDR1 is SGHTA and CDR2 is FQGTGA. Here the CDR3 DNA reads TGTGCCAGCAGCGCGCAAAGGGTGCAAGAGACCCAGTACTTC. Its translation is CASSAQRVQETQYF.

This clonotype was seen ten or more times. The chain carries TRBV12-3 or TRBV12-4 and TRBJ1-2, with a weak D call TRBD1 (5 bases). The CDR3 is 15 amino acids. V was pared by 5 bases and J by 3 bases, with 16 bases between. This CDR3 reads CASSPSAGTDYGYTF. The CDR3 DNA reads TGTGCCAGCAGTCCTTCAGCAGGGACGGACTATGGCTACACCTTC.

The V call is TRBV29-1, the J call TRBJ1-1, with 9 bases matching TRBD1. V was clipped by 7 bases and J by 8 bases; unmatched bases: 5. The CDR3 totals 11 residues. Germline V lookup: CDR1 SQVTM, CDR2 ANQGSEA. The CDR3 coding sequence is TGCAGCGGTTCCGGGACAGGGGAAGCTTTCTTT. Amino acid sequence: CSGSGTGEAFF.

V usage is TRBV7-9 and J usage is TRBJ2-1; D may correspond to TRBD1 or TRBD2 (5 bases each). Germline V gene lookup returns CDR1 SEHNR and CDR2 FQNEAQ (reference sequence). Trimming removed 7 bases from V and 2 bases from J, with 12 bases in between. The CDR3 length is 14 residues. CDR3 bases: TGTGCCAGCATCCCCCCGGGACCCTACAATGAGCAGTTCTTC. It specifies CASIPPGPYNEQFF. Together with reference TRBV7-9 and TRBJ2-1, the CDR3 gives the full variable domain: DTGVSQNPRHKITKRGQNVTFRCDPISEHNRLYWYRQTLGQGPEFLTYFQNEAQLEKSRLLSDRFSAERPKGSFSTLEIQRTEQGDSAMYLCASIPPGPYNEQFFGPGTRLTVL.

This clonotype was detected a few times. The chain employs TRBV6-6 and TRBJ2-1; the D call may be TRBD1 or TRBD2 (5 bases each). The CDR3 consists of 15 residues. In germline, CDR1 is MNHNY, CDR2 SVGAGI (reference sequence). The V gene lost 3 bases and the J gene lost 6 bases, with 15 bases spanning the gap. The CDR3 is CASSYWGRGVNEQFF. The CDR3 DNA reads TGTGCCAGCAGTTATTGGGGGAGAGGGGTCAATGAGCAGTTCTTC.

V gene TRBV19 combines with J gene TRBJ1-1; no clear D gene. The V and J ends lost 6 bases and 0 bases respectively, with 14 bases between them. CDR3 size: 15 residues. The germline V gene encodes CDR1 LNHDA and CDR2 SQIVND (reference sequence). CDR3 sequence reads: CASSRYVALNTEAFF. The CDR3 DNA reads TGTGCCAGTAGCCGATATGTGGCTTTGAACACTGAAGCTTTCTTT.

This clonotype was counted a few times. This chain connects TRBV12-3 or TRBV12-4 to TRBJ2-1; possible D gene TRBD2, 6 bases. Trimming removed 7 bases from V and 7 bases from J, with 14 bases in between. The CDR3 runs 13 residues. CDR3 loop: CASNFVGRNEQFF. As DNA, the CDR3 is TGTGCCAGCAATTTTGTAGGGAGGAATGAGCAGTTCTTC.

This clonotype has a handful of counts. This sequence joins TRBV5-4 and TRBJ2-3; D might be TRBD1 (6 bases). From germline, CDR1 is SGHNT and CDR2 YYREEE (reference sequence). The ends were cut back, 3 bases at V and 2 bases at J, with 10 bases in the middle. The CDR3 loop spans 14 amino acids. The CDR3, as DNA: TGTGCCAGCAGCTGGGGACAACCCACAGATACGCAGTATTTT. It specifies CASSWGQPTDTQYF.

This clonotype was picked up a small number of times. This chain uses TRBV11-2 with TRBJ1-3, with 8 positions matching TRBD1. Per the germline V gene, CDR1 is SGHAT and CDR2 is FQNNGV. V trimming: 4 bases; J trimming: 4 bases; junction bases outside the gene matches: 6. CDR3 length equals 15 residues. The CDR3 here is CASSSKTGVGNTIYF. The CDR3 DNA follows: TGTGCCAGCAGCTCCAAGACAGGGGTCGGAAACACCATATATTTT.

The table lists this clonotype with a few counts. The V gene is TRBV6-5, the J gene TRBJ2-7, with a tentative D call TRBD1 (5 bases). This CDR3 region has 15 residues. Trimming left V 0 bases short and J 2 bases short, with 11 bases between. The germline gives CDR1 MNHEY, CDR2 SVGAGI. CDR3 nucleotide sequence: TGTGCCAGCAGTTACTCCGGCAGGGCCGCCTACGAGCAGTACTTC. As protein: CASSYSGRAAYEQYF.

At least ten counts were recorded for this clonotype. The V call is TRBV12-3 or TRBV12-4, the J call TRBJ1-1; D uncertain. The CDR3 covers 13 residues. The V gene lost 5 bases and the J gene lost 1 base, with 8 bases spanning the gap. CDR3 sequence: CASSRKPNTEAFF. The CDR3 DNA is TGTGCCAGCAGTCGCAAGCCGAACACTGAAGCTTTCTTT.

The rearrangement links TRBV10-3 to TRBJ1-4; 7 bases fit TRBD1. The CDR3 has 14 amino acids. Losses at the gene ends were 2 bases for V and 6 bases for J; bases not matched to a gene: 3. Germline V CDR1 and CDR2: ENHRY, SYGVKD. The CDR3 sequence is CAISEAGGDEKLFF. CDR3 nucleotides: TGTGCCATCAGTGAGGCAGGGGGGGATGAAAAACTGTTTTTT.